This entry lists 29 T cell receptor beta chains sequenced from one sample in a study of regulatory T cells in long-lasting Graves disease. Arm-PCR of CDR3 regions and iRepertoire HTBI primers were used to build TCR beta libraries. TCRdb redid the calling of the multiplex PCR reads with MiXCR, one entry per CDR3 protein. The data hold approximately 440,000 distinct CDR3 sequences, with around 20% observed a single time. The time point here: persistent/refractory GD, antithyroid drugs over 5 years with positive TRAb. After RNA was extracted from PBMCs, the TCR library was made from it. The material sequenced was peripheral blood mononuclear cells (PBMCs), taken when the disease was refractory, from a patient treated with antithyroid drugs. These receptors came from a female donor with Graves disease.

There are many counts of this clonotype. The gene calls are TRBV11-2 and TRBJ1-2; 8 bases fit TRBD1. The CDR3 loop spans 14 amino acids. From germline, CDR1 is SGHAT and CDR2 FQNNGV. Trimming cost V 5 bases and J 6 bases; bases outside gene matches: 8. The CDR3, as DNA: TGTGCCAGCAGCCGAACTCAGGGGGCGAATGGCTACACCTTC. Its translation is CASSRTQGANGYTF.

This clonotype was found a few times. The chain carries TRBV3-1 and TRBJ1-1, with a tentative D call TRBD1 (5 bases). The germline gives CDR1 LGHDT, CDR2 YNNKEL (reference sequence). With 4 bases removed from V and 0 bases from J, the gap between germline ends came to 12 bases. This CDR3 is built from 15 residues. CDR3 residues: CASSPYRSLNTEAFF. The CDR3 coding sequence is TGTGCCAGCAGCCCTTACAGGAGTTTGAACACTGAAGCTTTCTTT.

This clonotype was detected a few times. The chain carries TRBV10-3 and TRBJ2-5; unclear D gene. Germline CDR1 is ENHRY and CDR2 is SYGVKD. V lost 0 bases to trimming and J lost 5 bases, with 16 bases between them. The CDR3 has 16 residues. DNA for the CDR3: TGTGCCATCAGTGAGTCCCCAGGTCCCCCGGAGGAGACCCAGTACTTC. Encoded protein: CAISESPGPPEETQYF.

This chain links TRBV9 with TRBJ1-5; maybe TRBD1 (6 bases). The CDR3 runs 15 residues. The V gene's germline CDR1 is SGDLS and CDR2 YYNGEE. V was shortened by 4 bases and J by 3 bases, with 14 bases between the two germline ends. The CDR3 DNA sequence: TGTGCCAGCAGCCTCTCCGGGGACACCAATCAGCCCCAGCATTTT. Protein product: CASSLSGDTNQPQHF.

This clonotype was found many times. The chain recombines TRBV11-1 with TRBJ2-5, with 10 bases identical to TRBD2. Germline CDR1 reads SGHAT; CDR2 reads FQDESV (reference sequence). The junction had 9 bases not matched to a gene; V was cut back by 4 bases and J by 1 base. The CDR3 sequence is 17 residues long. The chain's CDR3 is CASSSPRSGGIQETQYF. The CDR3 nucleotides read TGTGCCAGCAGCTCCCCCCGTAGCGGGGGGATCCAAGAGACCCAGTACTTC. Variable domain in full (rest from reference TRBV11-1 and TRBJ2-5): EAEVAQSPRYKITEKSQAVAFWCDPISGHATLYWYRQILGQGPELLVQFQDESVVDDSQLPKDRFSAERLKGVDSTLKIQPAELGDSAMYLCASSSPRSGGIQETQYFGPGTRLLVL.

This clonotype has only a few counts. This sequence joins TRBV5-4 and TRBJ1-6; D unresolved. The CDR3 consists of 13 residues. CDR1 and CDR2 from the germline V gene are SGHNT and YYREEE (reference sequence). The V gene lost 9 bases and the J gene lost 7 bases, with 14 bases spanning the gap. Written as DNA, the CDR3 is TGTGCCACCACCACTCTGGGAAATTCACCCCTCCACTTT. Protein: CATTTLGNSPLHF.

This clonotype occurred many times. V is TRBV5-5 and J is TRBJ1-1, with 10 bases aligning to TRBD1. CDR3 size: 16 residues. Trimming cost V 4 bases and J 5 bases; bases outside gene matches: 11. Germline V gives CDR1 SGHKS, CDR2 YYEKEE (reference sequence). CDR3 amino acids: CASSHRDRGLWTEAFF. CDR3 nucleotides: TGTGCCAGCAGCCACCGGGACAGGGGACTGTGGACTGAAGCTTTCTTT.

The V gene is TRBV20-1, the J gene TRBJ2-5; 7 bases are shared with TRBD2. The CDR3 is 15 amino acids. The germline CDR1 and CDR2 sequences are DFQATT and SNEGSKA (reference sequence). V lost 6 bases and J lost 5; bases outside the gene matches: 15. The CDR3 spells CSAESAGVLTETQYF. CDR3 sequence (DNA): TGCAGTGCAGAGTCGGCGGGAGTCCTTACGGAGACCCAGTACTTC.

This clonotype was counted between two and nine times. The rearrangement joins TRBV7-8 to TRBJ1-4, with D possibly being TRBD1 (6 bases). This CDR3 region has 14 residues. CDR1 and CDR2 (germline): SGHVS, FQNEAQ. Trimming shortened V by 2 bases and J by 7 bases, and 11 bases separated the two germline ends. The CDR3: CASSLNRVGEKLFF. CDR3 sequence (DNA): TGTGCCAGCAGCTTAAACAGGGTTGGTGAAAAACTGTTTTTT. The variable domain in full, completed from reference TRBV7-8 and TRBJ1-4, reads GAGVSQSPRYKVAKRGQDVALRCDPISGHVSLFWYQQALGQGPEFLTYFQNEAQLDKSGLPSDRFFAERPEGSVSTLKIQRTQQEDSAVYLCASSLNRVGEKLFFGSGTQLSVL.

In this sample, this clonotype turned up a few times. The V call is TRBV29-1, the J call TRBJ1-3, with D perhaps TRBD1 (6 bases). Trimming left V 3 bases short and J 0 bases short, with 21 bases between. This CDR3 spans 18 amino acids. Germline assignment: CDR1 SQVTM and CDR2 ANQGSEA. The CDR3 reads CSVEGFGTPKGSGNTIYF. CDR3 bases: TGCAGCGTTGAGGGCTTCGGGACACCGAAGGGCTCTGGAAACACCATATATTTT.

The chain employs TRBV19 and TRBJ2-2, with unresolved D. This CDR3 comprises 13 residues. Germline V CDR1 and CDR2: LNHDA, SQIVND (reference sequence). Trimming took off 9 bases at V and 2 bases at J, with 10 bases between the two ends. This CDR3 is CASSTLNTGELFF. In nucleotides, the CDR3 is TGTGCCAGCAGCACATTAAACACCGGGGAGCTGTTTTTT.

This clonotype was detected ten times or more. The DNA for the CDR3 is TGTGCCAGCAGTTACCACGAGGACAGGGATATTGGGGTCGGTCAGCCCCAGCATTTT. The encoded protein is CASSYHEDRDIGVGQPQHF. V gene TRBV6-5 combines with J gene TRBJ1-5; TRBD1 aligns across 8 bases. CDR1 is MNHEY and CDR2 is SVGAGI in the germline V gene. The CDR3 is 19 amino acids. The V gene end was trimmed by 2 bases and the J gene end by 6 bases; junction bases not matched to a gene: 18.

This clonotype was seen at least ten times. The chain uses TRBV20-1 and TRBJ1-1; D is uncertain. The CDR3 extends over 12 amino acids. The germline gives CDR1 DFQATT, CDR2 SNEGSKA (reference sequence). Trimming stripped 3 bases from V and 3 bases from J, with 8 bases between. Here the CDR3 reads CSASGRYTEAFF. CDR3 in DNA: TGCAGTGCTAGCGGCCGCTACACTGAAGCTTTCTTT.

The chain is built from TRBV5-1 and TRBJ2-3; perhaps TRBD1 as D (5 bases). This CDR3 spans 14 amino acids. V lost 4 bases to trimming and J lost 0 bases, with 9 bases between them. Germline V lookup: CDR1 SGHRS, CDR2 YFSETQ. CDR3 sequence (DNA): TGCGCCAGCAGCGTGACAGATAGCACAGATACGCAGTATTTT. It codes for CASSVTDSTDTQYF.

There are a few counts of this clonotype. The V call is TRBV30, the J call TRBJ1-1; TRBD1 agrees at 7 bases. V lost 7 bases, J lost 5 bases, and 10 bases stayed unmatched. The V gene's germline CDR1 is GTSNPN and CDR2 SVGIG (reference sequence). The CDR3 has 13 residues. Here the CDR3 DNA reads TGTGCCTTTTGGACAGGCGCTTCTACTGAAGCTTTCTTT. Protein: CAFWTGASTEAFF.

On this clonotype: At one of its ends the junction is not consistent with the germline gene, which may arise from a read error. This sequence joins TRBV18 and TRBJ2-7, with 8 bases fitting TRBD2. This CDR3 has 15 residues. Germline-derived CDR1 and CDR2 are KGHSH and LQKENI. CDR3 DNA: TGTGCCAGCTCTCCACGGGAGGGGGACTCCTACGAGCAGTACTTC. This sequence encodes CASSPREGDSYEQYF.

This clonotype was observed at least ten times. This chain's CDR3 is CASSSPGLAAYEQYF. In nucleotides, the CDR3 is TGTGCCAGCAGCTCTCCAGGACTAGCGGCATACGAGCAGTACTTC. V and J are TRBV28 and TRBJ2-7; the match to TRBD2 covers 10 bases. This CDR3 is built from 15 residues. The junction had 9 bases not matched to a gene; V was cut back by 6 bases and J by 4 bases. Germline assignment: CDR1 MDHEN and CDR2 SYDVKM.

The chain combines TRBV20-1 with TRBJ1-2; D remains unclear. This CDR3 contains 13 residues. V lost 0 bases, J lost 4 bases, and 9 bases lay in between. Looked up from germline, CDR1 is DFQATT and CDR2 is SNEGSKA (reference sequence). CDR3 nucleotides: TGCAGTGCTAGAGAGAAGGAGCGCTATGGCTACACCTTC. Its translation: CSAREKERYGYTF.

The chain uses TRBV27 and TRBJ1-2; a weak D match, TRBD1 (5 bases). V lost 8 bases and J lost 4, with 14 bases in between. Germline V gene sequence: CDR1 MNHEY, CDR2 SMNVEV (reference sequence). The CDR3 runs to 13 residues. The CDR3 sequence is CASQAGGGYGYTF. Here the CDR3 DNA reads TGTGCCAGCCAAGCCGGGGGGGGCTATGGCTACACCTTC.

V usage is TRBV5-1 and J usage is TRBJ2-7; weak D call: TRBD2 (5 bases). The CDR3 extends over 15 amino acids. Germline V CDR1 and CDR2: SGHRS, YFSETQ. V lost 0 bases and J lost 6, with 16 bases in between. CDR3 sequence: CASSLEWAKGGEQYF. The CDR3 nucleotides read TGCGCCAGCAGCTTGGAGTGGGCTAAAGGAGGCGAGCAGTACTTC.

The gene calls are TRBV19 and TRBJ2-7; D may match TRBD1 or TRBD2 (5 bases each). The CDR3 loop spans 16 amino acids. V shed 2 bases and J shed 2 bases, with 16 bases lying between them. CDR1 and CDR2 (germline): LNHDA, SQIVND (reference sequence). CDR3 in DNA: TGTGCCAGTAGTATACAGACCGGGACCGAGACCTACGAGCAGTACTTC. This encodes CASSIQTGTETYEQYF.

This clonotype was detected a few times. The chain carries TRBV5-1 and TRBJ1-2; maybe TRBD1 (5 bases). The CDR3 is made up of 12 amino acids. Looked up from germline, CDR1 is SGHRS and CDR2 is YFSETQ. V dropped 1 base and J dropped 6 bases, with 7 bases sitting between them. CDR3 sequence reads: CASSLSGDGYTF. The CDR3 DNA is TGCGCCAGCAGCTTGTCGGGGGATGGCTACACCTTC.

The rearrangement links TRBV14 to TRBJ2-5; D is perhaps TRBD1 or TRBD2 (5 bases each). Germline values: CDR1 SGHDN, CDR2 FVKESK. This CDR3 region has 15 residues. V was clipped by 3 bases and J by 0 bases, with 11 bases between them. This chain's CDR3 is CASSHKGRNQETQYF. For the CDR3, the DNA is TGTGCCAGCAGCCATAAGGGACGGAACCAAGAGACCCAGTACTTC.

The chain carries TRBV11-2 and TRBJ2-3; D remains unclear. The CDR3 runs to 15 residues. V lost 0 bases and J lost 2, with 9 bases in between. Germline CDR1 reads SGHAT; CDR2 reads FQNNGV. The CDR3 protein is CASSLDQGNTDTQYF. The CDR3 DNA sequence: TGTGCCAGCAGCTTAGATCAAGGGAACACAGATACGCAGTATTTT.

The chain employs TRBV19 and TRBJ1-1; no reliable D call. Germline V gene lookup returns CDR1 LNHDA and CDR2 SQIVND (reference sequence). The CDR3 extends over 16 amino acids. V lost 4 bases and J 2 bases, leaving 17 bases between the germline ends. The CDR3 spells CASSSEPGRLNTEAFF. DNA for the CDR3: TGTGCCAGTAGTAGCGAACCTGGACGTCTAAACACTGAAGCTTTCTTT.

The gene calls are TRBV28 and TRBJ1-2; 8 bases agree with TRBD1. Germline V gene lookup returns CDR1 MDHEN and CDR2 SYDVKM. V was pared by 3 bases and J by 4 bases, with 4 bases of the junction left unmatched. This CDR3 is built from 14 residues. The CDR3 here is CASSFPGGGYGYTF. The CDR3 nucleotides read TGTGCCAGCAGTTTCCCAGGGGGCGGCTATGGCTACACCTTC.

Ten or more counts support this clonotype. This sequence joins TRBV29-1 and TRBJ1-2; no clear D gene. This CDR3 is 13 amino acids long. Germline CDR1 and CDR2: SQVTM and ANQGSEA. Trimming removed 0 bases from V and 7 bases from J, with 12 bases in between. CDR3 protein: CSVEDLAAAGYTF. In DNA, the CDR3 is TGCAGCGTTGAAGATTTGGCCGCGGCTGGCTACACCTTC. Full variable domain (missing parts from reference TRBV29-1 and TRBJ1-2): SAVISQKPSRDICQRGTSLTIQCQVDSQVTMMFWYRQQPGQSLTLIATANQGSEATYESGFVIDKFPISRPNLTFSTLTVSNMSPEDSSIYLCSVEDLAAAGYTFGSGTRLTVV.

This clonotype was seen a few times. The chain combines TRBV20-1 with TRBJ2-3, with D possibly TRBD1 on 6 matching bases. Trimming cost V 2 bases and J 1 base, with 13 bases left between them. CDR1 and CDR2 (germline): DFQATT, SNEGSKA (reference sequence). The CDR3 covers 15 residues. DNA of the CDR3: TGCAGTGCTAGACCTCAGGGGCGCCGCACAGATACGCAGTATTTT. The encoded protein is CSARPQGRRTDTQYF.

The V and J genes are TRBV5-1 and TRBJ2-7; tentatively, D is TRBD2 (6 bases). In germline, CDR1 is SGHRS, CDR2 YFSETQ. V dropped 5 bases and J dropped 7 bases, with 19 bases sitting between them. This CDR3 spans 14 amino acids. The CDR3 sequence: CASSMTQAAGEQYF. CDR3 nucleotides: TGCGCCAGCAGTATGACCCAAGCCGCGGGGGAGCAGTACTTC.